These T cell receptor beta chains were read from a single sample in a study of blood T cell repertoires in COVID-19. TCRdb's table, derived via immunoSEQ multiplex PCR, lists solely in-frame clones and lacks some. The sample consists of about half a million clones, about 88% of them appearing once. Material: PBMCs or T cells enriched from blood (not recorded which). The origin of the receptors is a woman aged 55-70 years who had recovered from COVID-19. The CDR3 runs from the conserved cysteine through the conserved F or W. A D gene is named only where the DNA matches it firmly. A row's size may be missing; if present it is once, few, many or a size class.

size	D	J	V	DNA	CDR3
once	NA	TRBJ1-4	TRBV5-6	TGTGCCAGCAGCTACCCCGGAGACCCTAATGAAAAACTGTTTTTT	CASSYPGDPNEKLFF
NA	TRBD1	TRBJ2-5	TRBV5-8	TGTGCCAGCAGCCTAACCGGGACAGCTGAAGAGACCCAGTACTTC	CASSLTGTAEETQYF
NA	NA	TRBJ1-5	TRBV7-9	TGTGCCAGCAGCCCTCCGGGGAGAAATCAGCCCCAGCATTTT	CASSPPGRNQPQHF
NA	NA	TRBJ1-5	TRBV28	TGTGCCAGCAGTTTATTGGAGCTGCCCCAGCATTTT	CASSLLELPQHF
NA	NA	TRBJ1-1	TRBV5-1	TGCGCCAGCAGGCGAGACTTGAACACTGAAGCTTTCTTT	CASRRDLNTEAFF
NA	NA	TRBJ2-5	TRBV2	TGTGCCAGCGTGCCCGGACAGTTCCAAGAGACCCAGTACTTC	CASVPGQFQETQYF
NA	NA	TRBJ2-7	TRBV3-1/TRBV3-2	TGTGCCAGCAGCCAAGATCTTCAGATTTTCAGGTGGCAGTACTTC	CASSQDLQIFRWQYF
NA	TRBD1	TRBJ2-4	TRBV2	TGTGCCAGCAGGGGACAGAAAAACATTCAGTACTTC	CASRGQKNIQYF
NA	TRBD1	TRBJ1-2	TRBV6-1	TGTGCCAGCGGGGAAGCGGGACAGGTTGACTACACCTTC	CASGEAGQVDYTF
NA	NA	TRBJ2-1	TRBV24-1	TGTGCCACCAGTGATTTATCCTCCACAGGGATCAATGAGCAGTTCTTC	CATSDLSSTGINEQFF
NA	TRBD2	TRBJ2-3	TRBV9	TGTGCCAGCAGCGCCCCAAAGCCCTCTGGCGGGGGGCTGCCCCTCCCAGATACGCAGTATTTT	CASSAPKPSGGGLPLPDTQYF
NA	NA	TRBJ1-5	TRBV13	TGTGCCAGCAGCGCCGGTATAGGCAATCAGCCCCAGCATTTT	CASSAGIGNQPQHF
few	NA	TRBJ1-2	TRBV6-5	TGTGCCAGCAGATCCGACAGTACCTATGGCTACACCTTC	CASRSDSTYGYTF
NA	TRBD1	TRBJ1-1	TRBV7-2	TGTGCCAGCAGCTTAACAGGGGGTTCACACACTGAAGCTTTCTTT	CASSLTGGSHTEAFF
NA	TRBD1	TRBJ1-5	TRBV19	TGTGCCAGTAGGCAGGGGGCGCGAAGCAATCAGCCCCAGCATTTT	CASRQGARSNQPQHF
once	NA	TRBJ2-7	TRBV11-2	TGTGCCAGCAGCCATTTTATCGGGGTAACCGGCGAGCAGTACTTC	CASSHFIGVTGEQYF
NA	TRBD1	TRBJ1-5	TRBV24-1	TGTGCCACCAGTGACGCTCAGGGGGCAAATCAGCCCCAGCATTTT	CATSDAQGANQPQHF
NA	NA	TRBJ2-2	TRBV18	TGTGCCAGCTCACCGCAGGGCACCGGGGAGCTGTTTTTT	CASSPQGTGELFF
NA	TRBD2	TRBJ2-1	TRBV15	TGTGCCACCAGCAGGGACCTAGCGGGACGGCATGAGCAGTTCTTC	CATSRDLAGRHEQFF
NA	TRBD2	TRBJ2-1	TRBV13	TGTGCCAGCAGCTCGCGGGGGGGTGAGCAGTTCTTC	CASSSRGGEQFF
NA	NA	TRBJ2-6	TRBV27	TGTGCCAGCAGTTCTAGGTGGGTTGCTCTCTCTGGGGCCAACGTCCTGACTTTC	CASSSRWVALSGANVLTF
once	TRBD1	TRBJ2-7	TRBV13	TGTGCCAGCAGCTCGGGCCGGGACAGGGGCTACGAGCAGTACTTC	CASSSGRDRGYEQYF
NA	TRBD2	TRBJ2-1	TRBV29-1	TGCAGCGGGCTAGCGGGTTACAATGAGCAGTTCTTC	CSGLAGYNEQFF
NA	TRBD1	TRBJ2-7	TRBV2	TGTGCCAGCAGTGAAGTGGGGACAGGGTCGTACGAGCAGTACTTC	CASSEVGTGSYEQYF
NA	NA	TRBJ2-1	TRBV18	TGTGCCAGCTCACCACCGAGTATTGAGAGGGCCGGGGAGCAGTTCTTC	CASSPPSIERAGEQFF
NA	NA	TRBJ2-1	TRBV6-1	TGTGCCAGCAGTGAGGGCCAGCCCTACAATGAGCAGTTCTTC	CASSEGQPYNEQFF
NA	NA	TRBJ2-2	TRBV24-1	TGTGCCACCAGTGAAACCGGGATCGGGCGTGGGGAGCTGTTTTTT	CATSETGIGRGELFF
NA	NA	TRBJ1-1	TRBV29-1	TGCAGCGTCGGGAGGACCACTGAAGCTTTCTTT	CSVGRTTEAFF
NA	NA	TRBJ1-6	TRBV9	TGTGCCAGCAGCGTAGAAGGTGCCGGGGATTCACCCCTCCACTTT	CASSVEGAGDSPLHF
NA	NA	TRBJ1-5	TRBV3-1/TRBV3-2	TGTGCCAGCAGCCAAGGGGGGGGTGCTAATCAGCCCCAGCATTTT	CASSQGGGANQPQHF
NA	NA	TRBJ1-1	TRBV19	TGTGCCAGTAGTATAGCGGTGGGGAGAGGAATGAACACTGAAGCTTTCTTT	CASSIAVGRGMNTEAFF
NA	TRBD1	TRBJ2-7	TRBV5-1	TGCGCCAGCAGCTTACAGGGACAGGGTCCCTACGAGCAGTACTTC	CASSLQGQGPYEQYF
NA	TRBD1	TRBJ1-1	TRBV7-2	TGTGCCAGCAGCTTGAGGCAGGGGGCCTACAGCACTGAAGCTTTCTTT	CASSLRQGAYSTEAFF
once	NA	TRBJ1-3	TRBV10-2	TGCGCCAGCAGCGCAGGGCACAACTCTGGAAACACCATATATTTT	CASSAGHNSGNTIYF
NA	NA	TRBJ1-4	TRBV19	TGTGCCAGTAGTATAGGACAGGTCACAAATGAAAAACTGTTTTTT	CASSIGQVTNEKLFF
NA	TRBD1	TRBJ2-7	TRBV27	TGTGCCAGCAGTTATAGACAGGGAGAATACGAGCAGTACTTC	CASSYRQGEYEQYF
NA	NA	TRBJ2-2	TRBV6-4	TGTGCCAGCAGGATGGATCGGGGAACCGGGGAGCTGTTTTTT	CASRMDRGTGELFF
NA	NA	TRBJ1-5	TRBV21-1	TGTGCCAGCAGCGAAGGGAGAGGCGGGGAGGGCAATCAGCCCCAGCATTTT	CASSEGRGGEGNQPQHF
once	NA	TRBJ2-3	TRBV5-8	TGTGCCAGCAGCTTGGGGACAGCAGATACGCAGTATTTT	CASSLGTADTQYF
NA	NA	TRBJ1-2	TRBV7-2	TGTGCCAGCAGCTTAAAGGTCCCCAGGGGCTACACCTTC	CASSLKVPRGYTF
NA	NA	TRBJ1-2	TRBV5-4	TGTGCCAGCAGCTTGGCAGGGTCGGACTATGGCTACACCTTC	CASSLAGSDYGYTF
NA	NA	TRBJ1-1	TRBV19	TGTGCCAGTAGTCCTAGACAGGCTTACGGGGCTTTCTTT	CASSPRQAYGAFF
NA	NA	TRBJ1-2	TRBV27	TGTGCCAGCAGCGGGGGAGGGATATATGGCTACACCTTC	CASSGGGIYGYTF
NA	NA	TRBJ2-4	TRBV11-2	TGTGCCAGCAGCTTAGCCCCGGGTAGCAAAAACATTCAGTACTTC	CASSLAPGSKNIQYF
NA	NA	TRBJ1-4	TRBV11-3	TGTGCCAGCAGCTTCATAGGGGCGGAGGAAAAACTGTTTTTT	CASSFIGAEEKLFF
NA	NA	TRBJ1-3	TRBV6-1	TGTGCCAGCAGTGAATTATTGGGGAGTGGAAACACCATATATTTT	CASSELLGSGNTIYF
NA	NA	TRBJ2-1	TRBV12-3/TRBV12-4	TGTGCCAGCAGTCGAGTCCATGAGCAGTTCTTC	CASSRVHEQFF
NA	NA	TRBJ1-3	TRBV11-2	TGTGCCAGCAGCTTAGACAGGGTTTTCTCTGGAAACACCATATATTTT	CASSLDRVFSGNTIYF
NA	TRBD1	TRBJ1-2	TRBV4-1	TGCGCCAGCCGCTGGAGGGACAGGGGGCAAGGCTACACCTTC	CASRWRDRGQGYTF
NA	NA	TRBJ1-5	TRBV24-1	TGTGCCACCAGTGATTCCAGGCAGGGAAGTCAGCCCCAGCATTTT	CATSDSRQGSQPQHF
few	TRBD1	TRBJ2-2	TRBV5-1	TGCGCCAGCAGCTGGACCCCGGGACAGGGGACGAACACCGGGGAGCTGTTTTTT	CASSWTPGQGTNTGELFF
NA	TRBD1	TRBJ1-2	TRBV24-1	TGTGCCACCAGTGCCCCTTTGGGACAGGGCTATGGCTACACCTTC	CATSAPLGQGYGYTF
NA	TRBD1	TRBJ1-2	TRBV9	TGTGCCAGCAGCGCCGGGACAGATTCTAACTATGGCTACACCTTC	CASSAGTDSNYGYTF